The TCR beta chain described here comes from a study of T-cell memory formation after mild COVID-19. TCRdb processed the 5' RACE reads anew with MiXCR; each CDR3 protein has one entry. The sample lists more than 80,000 distinct CDR3 sequences; over 10% were seen once. Looked up from germline, CDR1 is LGHDT and CDR2 is YNNKEL (reference sequence). The CDR3 consists of 15 residues. V lost 3 bases to trimming and J lost 3 bases, with 15 bases between them. Sequenced material: PBMCs or a T cell subset sorted from them (not recorded which). This TCR was sampled from an adult woman who had mild COVID-19 (a few samples of this study predate the infection). Cell type and time point are not known. The chain employs TRBV3-1 and TRBJ2-7; D is possibly TRBD1 (6 bases). The DNA for the CDR3 is TGTGCCAGCAGCCAGCCCTCACAGGGAGTCTACGAGCAGTACTTC. Amino acids: CASSQPSQGVYEQYF.